This T cell receptor beta chain was identified during a study of patients and donors after allogeneic stem cell transplantation. TCRdb re-analysed the RT-PCR reads in MiXCR, keeping a single row per CDR3 protein. The data contain 70,000 to 75,000 distinct CDR3 sequences, 26% of them singletons. Deletions cut 2 bases from V and 5 bases from J, with 7 bases between. The CDR3 length is 12 residues. This chain links TRBV12-3 or TRBV12-4 with TRBJ2-7; D is undetermined. The sequence was obtained from a human donor who was either an allogeneic HSCT recipient or a stem cell or donor lymphocyte infusion donor (not recorded which). It is not recorded whose cells these are; they may come from a transplant donor. Material: blood, either unsorted or a sorted T cell fraction (not recorded which). CDR3 region: CASSLIINEQYF. The CDR3 DNA reads as TGTGCCAGCAGTTTAATCATAAACGAGCAGTACTTC.